The 32 T cell receptor beta chains below were found in one sample sequenced in a study of breast tumors, draining lymph nodes, adjacent tissues. Samples came from axillary lymph nodes draining the breast cancer. TCRdb reanalysed the multiplex PCR reads using MiXCR and keeps one entry per CDR3 protein. This sample has approximately 88,000 distinct CDR3 sequences, with roughly 29% found just once. The material sequenced was axillary lymph node tissue. The source of these receptors is a female donor with breast cancer. Some clones in this sample may be carry-over from other donors' samples.

The rearrangement links TRBV7-9 to TRBJ2-5; 15 bases are a match to TRBD2. The length of the CDR3 is 16 residues. V trimming: 5 bases; J trimming: 4 bases; junction bases outside the gene matches: 5. The V gene's germline CDR1 is SEHNR and CDR2 FQNEAQ (reference sequence). The CDR3 DNA follows: TGTGCCAGCAGCGGACAGGGACTAGCGGGGGGAGAGACCCAGTACTTC. This translates into CASSGQGLAGGETQYF.

With respect to this clonotype: Since no conserved phenylalanine or tryptophan closes the CDR3, a read error is the likely cause. Because the CDR3's place on the DNA is in doubt, the DNA is left out and the CDR3 is given as listed by TCRdb. The chain uses TRBV20-1 and TRBJ2-7. From its first to its last residue, the CDR3 has 11 amino acids. Germline loops: CDR1 DFQATT, CDR2 SNEGSKA (reference sequence). CDR3 region: CSARDNPEQSL.

With respect to this clonotype: Germline and junction disagree at one end, which may indicate a read error. The chain carries TRBV11-3 and TRBJ2-1, with D uncertain. In germline, CDR1 is SGHNT, CDR2 YENEEA. The CDR3 is 17 residues long. CDR3 region: CASSPLWSTGQDNGQFF. Here the CDR3 DNA reads TGTGCCAGCAGCCCACTTTGGTCCACCGGCCAAGACAATGGGCAGTTCTTC.

V usage is TRBV12-3 or TRBV12-4 and J usage is TRBJ2-7; no clear D. This CDR3 region has 13 residues. Trimming shortened V by 6 bases and J by 7 bases, and 16 bases separated the two germline ends. Written as DNA, the CDR3 is TGTGCCAGCAGCAGGCCCCCCGGTGGGGAGCAGTACTTC. It encodes CASSRPPGGEQYF.

This clonotype has a count of ten or more. V is TRBV9 and J is TRBJ2-2, with D unclear. The CDR3 totals 14 residues. CDR1 is SGDLS, CDR2 YYNGEE, per germline. Trimming cost V 0 bases and J 5 bases, with 8 bases left between them. The CDR3 nucleotides are TGTGCCAGCAGCGTAGGGTTGAGTACCGGGGAGCTGTTTTTT. This gives the protein CASSVGLSTGELFF.

This clonotype was counted at least ten times. This chain joins TRBV30 and TRBJ2-3; D may be TRBD2 (5 bases). Per germline, CDR1 GTSNPN and CDR2 SVGIG (reference sequence). This CDR3 contains 13 residues. Trimming shortened V by 2 bases and J by 4 bases, and 10 bases separated the two germline ends. The CDR3 DNA follows: TGTGCCTGGAGTCGGGGAGAAGCAGATACGCAGTATTTT. This codes for CAWSRGEADTQYF.

This clonotype was picked up many times. CDR3 sequence (DNA): TGTGCCAGCAGCTTCCTAGCGGGAGATGAGCAGTACTTC. This codes for CASSFLAGDEQYF. The genes are TRBV7-8 and TRBJ2-7; 10 nucleotides match TRBD2. This CDR3 has 13 amino acids. The germline V gene has CDR1 SGHVS and CDR2 FQNEAQ. Germline trimming cut 3 bases from V and 7 bases from J; bases unmatched to any gene: 3. The whole variable domain, filled in from reference TRBV7-8 and TRBJ2-7, reads GAGVSQSPRYKVAKRGQDVALRCDPISGHVSLFWYQQALGQGPEFLTYFQNEAQLDKSGLPSDRFFAERPEGSVSTLKIQRTQQEDSAVYLCASSFLAGDEQYFGPGTRLTVT.

This clonotype was seen ten or more times. The chain uses TRBV19 and TRBJ2-5, with D possibly called TRBD1 or TRBD2 (5 bases each). Per germline, CDR1 LNHDA and CDR2 SQIVND (reference sequence). CDR3 length: 16 residues. V was clipped by 3 bases and J by 7 bases, with 21 bases between them. The CDR3 DNA follows: TGTGCCAGTAGTATGGGTGGGGACCCCGGGACGGGGACCCAGTACTTC. Protein product: CASSMGGDPGTGTQYF.

As concerns this clonotype: The junction and the germline gene differ at one end; a read error may be behind it. This chain connects TRBV5-4 to TRBJ1-2, with D hard to call. CDR3 length: 13 amino acids. Germline loops: CDR1 SGHNT, CDR2 YYREEE (reference sequence). CDR3 region: CASSLGEGFGYTF. CDR3 nucleotide sequence: TGCGCCAGCAGCCTCGGGGAGGGTTTTGGCTACACCTTC.

This clonotype was detected many times. The CDR3 sequence is CASSSPNRVVENIQYF. The CDR3 DNA sequence: TGTGCCAGCAGTTCCCCGAACAGGGTTGTGGAGAACATTCAGTACTTC. The V call is TRBV6-1, the J call TRBJ2-4, with D possibly being TRBD1 (6 bases). The CDR3 has 16 amino acids. Germline-derived CDR1 and CDR2 are MNHNS and SASEGT. V was clipped by 5 bases and J by 7 bases, with 21 bases between them.

The V and J genes are TRBV12-3 or TRBV12-4 and TRBJ2-7, with TRBD1 identical over 9 bases. J was trimmed by 6 bases and V by 7 bases; bases with no gene match: 10. There are 14 residues in the CDR3. The CDR3 region is CASTDRQGVCEQYV. CDR3 DNA: TGTGCCAGCACCGACAGACAGGGGGTGTGCGAGCAGTACGTC.

On this clonotype itself: Germline is not matched at one junction end, which may reflect a read error. The CDR3 here is CAPTGDPAQEAQYF. For the CDR3, the DNA is TGTGCCCCAACAGGCGATCCAGCCCAAGAGGCCCAGTACTTC. The chain links TRBV30 to TRBJ2-5, with D possibly being TRBD1 (5 bases). This CDR3 comprises 14 residues. Germline V gene sequence: CDR1 GTSNPN, CDR2 SVGIG (reference sequence).

This clonotype came up many times. This chain connects TRBV6-2 or TRBV6-3 to TRBJ2-2; 8 bases map to TRBD1. CDR3 length equals 14 residues. Per germline, CDR1 MNHEY and CDR2 SVGEGT. V trimming: 7 bases; J trimming: 7 bases; junction bases outside the gene matches: 8. The CDR3 DNA reads TGTGCCAGCAACCGGGACAGGACGGACGGGGAGCTGTTTTTT. This encodes CASNRDRTDGELFF.

About this clonotype itself: At one of its ends the junction is not consistent with the germline gene, which may arise from a read error. CDR3 in DNA: TGTGCCAGCAGCGACCGGGACCGAAACCCCAATGAGCAGCCCTTC. Translating gives CASSDRDRNPNEQPF. J is TRBJ2-1 and V is TRBV7-9; either TRBD1 or TRBD2 may supply D (5 bases each). This CDR3 contains 15 residues. Germline values: CDR1 SEHNR, CDR2 FQNEAQ (reference sequence).

To note about this clonotype: This may be a read error: a much more frequent sequence differs by one nucleotide. CDR3 coding DNA: TGTGCCAGCGGCTCAGGGTCTAACACTGAAGCTTTCTTT. Residues: CASGSGSNTEAFF. This chain joins TRBV7-2 and TRBJ1-1; D may be TRBD1 (5 bases). V was cut by 8 bases and J by 2 bases, with 12 bases left in between. CDR3 length: 13 amino acids. Germline CDR1 and CDR2: SGHTA and FQGNSA. Complete variable domain (other parts from reference TRBV7-2 and TRBJ1-1): GAGVSQSPSNKVTEKGKDVELRCDPISGHTALYWYRQSLGQGLEFLIYFQGNSAPDKSGLPSDRFSAERTGGSVSTLTIQRTQQEDSAVYLCASGSGSNTEAFFGQGTRLTVV.

This clonotype was seen repeatedly, ten times or more. The chain recombines TRBV7-2 with TRBJ2-6, with TRBD1 matching over 9 bases. This CDR3 comprises 17 residues. Germline CDR1 SGHTA, CDR2 FQGNSA. Trimming took 4 bases from V and 3 from J; bases not matched to a gene: 7. This CDR3 is CASSSGQGVGGANVLTF. The CDR3 region has the DNA TGTGCCAGCAGCTCGGGACAGGGAGTGGGTGGGGCCAACGTCCTGACTTTC.

On this clonotype itself: Germline and junction disagree at one end, which may indicate a read error. This chain connects TRBV28 to TRBJ2-1; 11 bases align to TRBD2. Germline values: CDR1 MDHEN, CDR2 SYDVKM. The CDR3 spans 14 residues. The CDR3 spells CATITSGSYSEQFF. DNA of the CDR3: TGTGCCACCATCACTAGCGGGAGTTACAGTGAGCAGTTCTTC.

CDR3 amino acids: CASSPNVGGAGKPIYF. Here the CDR3 DNA reads TGTGCCAGCAGCCCAAACGTCGGGGGCGCTGGAAAACCCATATATTTT. The rearrangement links TRBV9 to TRBJ1-3; TRBD1 is a possible D gene (6 bases). Looked up from germline, CDR1 is SGDLS and CDR2 is YYNGEE. CDR3 length equals 16 residues. The V end lost 4 bases, the J end lost 11 bases, and 25 bases lay between the germline ends. Variable domain in full (rest from reference TRBV9 and TRBJ1-3): DSGVTQTPKHLITATGQRVTLRCSPRSGDLSVYWYQQSLDQGLQFLIQYYNGEERAKGNILERFSAQQFPDLHSELNLSSLELGDSALYFCASSPNVGGAGKPIYFGEGSWLTVV.

This clonotype was seen ten or more times. V is TRBV28 and J is TRBJ1-4; the D is unclear. Per the germline V gene, CDR1 is MDHEN and CDR2 is SYDVKM. The V end lost 2 bases, the J end lost 7 bases, and 11 bases lay between the germline ends. The CDR3 is made up of 14 amino acids. The CDR3 loop reads CASSLIPPPEKLFF. In DNA form, the CDR3 reads TGTGCCAGCAGTTTAATCCCTCCGCCTGAAAAACTGTTTTTT.

Remarks on this clonotype: Given a much more abundant clone one base away, this may be a read error. The rearrangement joins TRBV29-1 to TRBJ2-3; 9 positions agree with TRBD2. The CDR3 consists of 15 residues. Germline CDR1 SQVTM, CDR2 ANQGSEA. The V gene end was trimmed by 3 bases and the J gene end by 4 bases; junction bases not matched to a gene: 8. CDR3 residues: CSVERPAGGPDTQYF. DNA for the CDR3: TGCAGCGTTGAGAGGCCAGCGGGAGGACCAGATACGCAGTATTTT.

This clonotype has a count of ten or more. The chain couples TRBV12-3 or TRBV12-4 to TRBJ2-1; no reliable D call. The CDR3 totals 16 residues. V was shortened by 6 bases and J by 1 base, with 16 bases between the two germline ends. This chain's CDR3 is CASSSPIKVSYNEQFF. Written as DNA, the CDR3 is TGTGCCAGCAGCTCCCCGATTAAGGTTTCCTACAATGAGCAGTTCTTC.

Regarding this clonotype: The DNA is left out, because the CDR3 cannot be placed on it with certainty; the CDR3 is given as TCRdb lists it. The V call is TRBV7-9, the J call TRBJ1-5; the D call of TRBD1 is as the table states it, not checked on the DNA. The CDR3 region is 21 residues in length, termini included. From germline, CDR1 is SEHNR and CDR2 FQNEAQ (reference sequence). This CDR3 is CASSFYICSAETGQGYQPQHF.

This clonotype appeared many times. The chain uses TRBV20-1 and TRBJ2-7; possibly TRBD2 for D (6 bases). The V and J ends lost 0 bases and 3 bases respectively, with 15 bases between them. Germline V lookup: CDR1 DFQATT, CDR2 SNEGSKA (reference sequence). The CDR3 consists of 15 residues. The CDR3 loop is CSARDGGTSSYEQYF. For the CDR3, the DNA is TGCAGTGCTAGAGATGGCGGGACCAGCAGCTACGAGCAGTACTTC.

About this clonotype itself: At one end the junction does not follow the germline gene, possibly because of a read error. The genes are TRBV7-8 and TRBJ1-1, with no clear D. The CDR3 has 16 amino acids. Germline CDR1 reads SGHVS; CDR2 reads FQNEAQ. The CDR3 protein is CASSLEGSYMNTEPFF. CDR3 DNA: TGTGCCAGCAGCTTAGAAGGCAGTTACATGAACACTGAACCTTTCTTT. The full variable domain, rest sourced from reference TRBV7-8 and TRBJ1-1, is GAGVSQSPRYKVAKRGQDVALRCDPISGHVSLFWYQQALGQGPEFLTYFQNEAQLDKSGLPSDRFFAERPEGSVSTLKIQRTQQEDSAVYLCASSLEGSYMNTEPFFGQGTRLTVV.

A remark on this clonotype: A single base separates this from a much larger clone, so it may be a read error. This sequence joins TRBV6-2 or TRBV6-3 and TRBJ2-3, with 7 bases fitting TRBD2. Per the germline V gene, CDR1 is MNHEY and CDR2 is SVGEGT. This CDR3 comprises 16 residues. The V segment lost 4 bases and the J segment 2 bases; nucleotides outside the gene matches: 9. The CDR3 reads CASSSSGRDSTDTQYF. CDR3 DNA: TGTGCCAGCAGTTCCTCGGGGAGGGACTCCACAGATACGCAGTATTTT.

This clonotype was recorded once. The chain recombines TRBV20-1 with TRBJ1-5; D not certain. Trimming pared 1 base from V and 14 bases from J, leaving 9 bases between. Per the germline V gene, CDR1 is DFQATT and CDR2 is SNEGSKA (reference sequence). There are 10 residues in the CDR3. The CDR3 nucleotides are TGCAGTGCTAGAGGGTCCTACGAGCATTTT. It is translated as CSARGSYEHF.

Ten or more counts support this clonotype. The gene calls are TRBV12-3 or TRBV12-4 and TRBJ2-4; 10 nucleotides agree with TRBD1. The junction had 2 bases not matched to a gene; V was cut back by 6 bases and J by 12 bases. The CDR3 covers 11 residues. In nucleotides, the CDR3 is TGTGCCAGCAGCGACAGGGGGCATCAGTACTTC. Translation: CASSDRGHQYF.

As for this clonotype: A read error is possible here, since a much larger clone lies one base away. The V call is TRBV29-1, the J call TRBJ1-1, with 7 bases fitting TRBD1. CDR1 SQVTM and CDR2 ANQGSEA come from the germline V gene. The V segment lost 4 bases and the J segment 0 bases; nucleotides outside the gene matches: 8. CDR3 length equals 15 residues. The CDR3 sequence is CSVGLTGELNTEAFF. The CDR3 bases are TGCAGCGTTGGACTAACAGGGGAATTGAACACTGAAGCTTTCTTT.

In its sample, this clonotype was seen many times. V is TRBV30 and J is TRBJ1-6; D not certain. V was pared by 0 bases and J by 6 bases, with 9 bases between. The germline V gene encodes CDR1 GTSNPN and CDR2 SVGIG (reference sequence). The CDR3 has 14 amino acids. The CDR3 is CAWSVNGLNSPLHF. DNA of the CDR3: TGTGCCTGGAGTGTGAACGGCCTTAATTCACCCCTCCACTTT.

To note about this clonotype: The junction and the germline gene differ at one end; a read error may be behind it. The V gene is TRBV9, the J gene TRBJ1-6; D not resolved. This CDR3 region has 14 residues. Germline V gene sequence: CDR1 SGDLS, CDR2 YYNGEE. CDR3 protein: CASSEQLTNSPLPF. The CDR3 DNA is TGTGCCAGCAGCGAACAGCTAACCAATTCGCCCCTCCCCTTT.

Regarding this clonotype: The junction does not match germline at one end; this may be a read error. The gene calls are TRBV25-1 and TRBJ2-1, with 10 bases lining up with TRBD2. The germline V gene encodes CDR1 MGHDK and CDR2 SYGVNS. This CDR3 has 15 residues. The CDR3 bases are TGTACCAGCAGTGACCTAGCGGGAGACCCCAATGAGCAGTTCTTC. Its protein product is CTSSDLAGDPNEQFF.

In its sample, this clonotype was seen many times. Just one base apart from a much larger clone, this may be a read error. The V and J genes are TRBV20-1 and TRBJ1-2; 8 bases line up with TRBD1. CDR1 and CDR2 from the germline V gene are DFQATT and SNEGSKA (reference sequence). This CDR3 comprises 12 residues. The CDR3 bases are TGCAGTGCCCTAACAGGGGGGAACGGCTCCACCTTC. This gives the protein CSALTGGNGSTF.